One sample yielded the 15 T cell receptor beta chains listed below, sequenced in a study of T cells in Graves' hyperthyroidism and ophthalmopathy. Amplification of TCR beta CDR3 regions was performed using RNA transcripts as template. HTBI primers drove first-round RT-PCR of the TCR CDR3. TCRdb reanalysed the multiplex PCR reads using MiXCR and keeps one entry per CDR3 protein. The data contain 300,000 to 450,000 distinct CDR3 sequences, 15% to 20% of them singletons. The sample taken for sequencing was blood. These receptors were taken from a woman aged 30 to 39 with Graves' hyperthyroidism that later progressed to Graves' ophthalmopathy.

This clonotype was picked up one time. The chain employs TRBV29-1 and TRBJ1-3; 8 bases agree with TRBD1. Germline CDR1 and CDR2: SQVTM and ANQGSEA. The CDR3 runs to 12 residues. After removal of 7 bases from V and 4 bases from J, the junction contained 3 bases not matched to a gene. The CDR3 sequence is CSAWTGGNTIYF. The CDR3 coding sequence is TGCAGCGCTTGGACAGGGGGAAACACCATATATTTT. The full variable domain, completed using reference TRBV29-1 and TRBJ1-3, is SAVISQKPSRDICQRGTSLTIQCQVDSQVTMMFWYRQQPGQSLTLIATANQGSEATYESGFVIDKFPISRPNLTFSTLTVSNMSPEDSSIYLCSAWTGGNTIYFGEGSWLTVV.

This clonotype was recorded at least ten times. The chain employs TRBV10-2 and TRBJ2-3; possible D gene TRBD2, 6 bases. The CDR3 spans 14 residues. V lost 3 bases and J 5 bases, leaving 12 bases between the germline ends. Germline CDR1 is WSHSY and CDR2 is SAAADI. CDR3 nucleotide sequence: TGCGCCAGCAGTGATCTGGCGGGAAGAGATACGCAGTATTTT. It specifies CASSDLAGRDTQYF.

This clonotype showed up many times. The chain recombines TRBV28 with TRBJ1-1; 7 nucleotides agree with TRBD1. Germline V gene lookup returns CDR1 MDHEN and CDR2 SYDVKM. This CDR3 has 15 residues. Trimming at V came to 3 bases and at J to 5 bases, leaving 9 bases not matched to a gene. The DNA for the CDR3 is TGTGCCAGCAGTTTCAGGGGGGGGGCGGGTACTGAAGCTTTCTTT. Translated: CASSFRGGAGTEAFF.

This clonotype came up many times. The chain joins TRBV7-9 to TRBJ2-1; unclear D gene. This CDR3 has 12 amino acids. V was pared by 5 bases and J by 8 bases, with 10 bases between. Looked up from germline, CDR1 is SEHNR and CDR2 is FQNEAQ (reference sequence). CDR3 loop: CASSPTWDEQFF. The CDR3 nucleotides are TGTGCCAGCAGCCCAACCTGGGATGAGCAGTTCTTC.

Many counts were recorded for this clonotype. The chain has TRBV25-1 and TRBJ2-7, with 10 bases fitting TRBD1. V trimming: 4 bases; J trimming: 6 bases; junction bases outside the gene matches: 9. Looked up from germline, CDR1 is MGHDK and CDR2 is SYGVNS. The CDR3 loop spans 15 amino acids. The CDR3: CASSVPGQGPSEQYF. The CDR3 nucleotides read TGTGCCAGCAGTGTTCCGGGACAGGGGCCCAGCGAGCAGTACTTC.

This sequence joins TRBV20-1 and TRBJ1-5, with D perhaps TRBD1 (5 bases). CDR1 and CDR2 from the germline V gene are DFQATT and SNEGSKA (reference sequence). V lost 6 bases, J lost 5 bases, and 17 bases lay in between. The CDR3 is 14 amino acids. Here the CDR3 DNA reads TGCAGTGCCGTTCTTCCCAGGGAGTATCAGCCCCAGCATTTT. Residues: CSAVLPREYQPQHF.

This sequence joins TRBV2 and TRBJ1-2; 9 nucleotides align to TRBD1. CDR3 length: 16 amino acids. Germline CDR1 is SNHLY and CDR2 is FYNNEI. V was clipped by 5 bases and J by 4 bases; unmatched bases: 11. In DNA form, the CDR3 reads TGTGCCAGCAGTCGAGACCCGGGACAGGGTACCTATGGCTACACCTTC. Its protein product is CASSRDPGQGTYGYTF. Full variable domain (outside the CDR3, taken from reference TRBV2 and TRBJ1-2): EPEVTQTPSHQVTQMGQEVILRCVPISNHLYFYWYRQILGQKVEFLVSFYNNEISEKSEIFDDQFSVERPDGSNFTLKIRSTKLEDSAMYFCASSRDPGQGTYGYTFGSGTRLTVV.

The CDR3 spells CASSHRTGFKGFYNEQFF. CDR3 sequence (DNA): TGTGCCAGCAGCCACCGGACAGGGTTTAAAGGATTTTACAATGAGCAGTTCTTC. The J gene is TRBJ2-1, the V gene TRBV28, with 8 positions matching TRBD1. The CDR3 sequence is 18 residues long. After removal of 6 bases from V and 4 bases from J, the junction contained 17 bases not matched to a gene. CDR1 and CDR2 (germline): MDHEN, SYDVKM.

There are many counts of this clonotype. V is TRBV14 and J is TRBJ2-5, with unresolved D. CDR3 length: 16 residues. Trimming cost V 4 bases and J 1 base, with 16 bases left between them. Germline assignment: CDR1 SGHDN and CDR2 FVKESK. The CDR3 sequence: CASSPRRTDLQETQYF. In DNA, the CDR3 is TGTGCCAGCAGCCCGCGCAGGACCGATCTCCAAGAGACCCAGTACTTC.

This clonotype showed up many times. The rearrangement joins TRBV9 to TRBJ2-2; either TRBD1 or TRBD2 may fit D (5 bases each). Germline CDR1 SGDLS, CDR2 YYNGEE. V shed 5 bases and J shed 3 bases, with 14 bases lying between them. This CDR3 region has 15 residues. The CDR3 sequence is CASRDRDGDTGELFF. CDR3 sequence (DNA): TGTGCCAGCAGGGACCGGGACGGGGACACCGGGGAGCTGTTTTTT.

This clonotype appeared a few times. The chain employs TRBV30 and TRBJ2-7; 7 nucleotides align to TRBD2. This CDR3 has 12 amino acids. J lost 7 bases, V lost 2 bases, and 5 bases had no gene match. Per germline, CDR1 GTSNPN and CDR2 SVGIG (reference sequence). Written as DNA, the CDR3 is TGTGCCTGGAGTCTCACGGGGGGAGAGCAGTACTTC. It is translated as CAWSLTGGEQYF. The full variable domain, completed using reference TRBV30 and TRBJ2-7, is SQTIHQWPATLVQPVGSPLSLECTVEGTSNPNLYWYRQAAGRGLQLLFYSVGIGQISSEVPQNLSASRPQDRQFILSSKKLLLSDSGFYLCAWSLTGGEQYFGPGTRLTVT.

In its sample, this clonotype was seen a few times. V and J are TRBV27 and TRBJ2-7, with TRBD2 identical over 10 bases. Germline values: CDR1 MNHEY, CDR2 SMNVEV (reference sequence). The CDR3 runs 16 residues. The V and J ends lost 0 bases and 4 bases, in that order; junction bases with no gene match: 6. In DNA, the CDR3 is TGTGCCAGCAGTTTATCGTCAGCGGGAGGGCCTTACGAGCAGTACTTC. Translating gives CASSLSSAGGPYEQYF.

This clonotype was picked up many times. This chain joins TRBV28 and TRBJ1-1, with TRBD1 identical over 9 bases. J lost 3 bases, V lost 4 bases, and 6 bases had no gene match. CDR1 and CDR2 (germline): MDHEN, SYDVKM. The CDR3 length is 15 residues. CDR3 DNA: TGTGCCAGCAGTTACAGGGGGCAAGGGTACACTGAAGCTTTCTTT. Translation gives CASSYRGQGYTEAFF.

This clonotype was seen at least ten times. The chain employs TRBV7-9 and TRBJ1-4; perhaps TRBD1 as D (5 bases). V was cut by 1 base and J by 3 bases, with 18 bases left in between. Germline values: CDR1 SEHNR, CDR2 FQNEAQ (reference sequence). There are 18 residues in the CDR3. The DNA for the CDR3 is TGTGCCAGCAGCTTAGAAGGAGGGGCCGGCATCCCTAATGAAAAACTGTTTTTT. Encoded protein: CASSLEGGAGIPNEKLFF.

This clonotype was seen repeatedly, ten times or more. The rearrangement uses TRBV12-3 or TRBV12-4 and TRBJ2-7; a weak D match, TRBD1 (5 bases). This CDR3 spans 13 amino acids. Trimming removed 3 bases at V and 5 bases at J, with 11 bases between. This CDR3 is CASSFTARDEQYF. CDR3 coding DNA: TGTGCCAGCAGTTTCACTGCCAGGGACGAGCAGTACTTC.